The source of this T cell receptor beta chain is a study of CD8 T cells in Susac syndrome. Random hexamers served to reverse transcribe about 0.45 to 1 ug RNA. TCRdb re-called the immunoSEQ multiplex PCR reads through MiXCR, storing one row per CDR3 protein. The table shows about 100,000 distinct CDR3 sequences, with around 95% occurring only once. In germline, CDR1 is LNHDA, CDR2 SQIVND (reference sequence). CDR3 size: 15 residues. J lost 12 bases, V lost 0 bases, and 9 bases had no gene match. From blood CD8+ and CD4+ T cells, TCR beta sequences were generated. The specimen was CD8+ T cells from PBMCs. The chain employs TRBV19 and TRBJ2-1; 9 nucleotides match TRBD2. The receptor comes from a human donor with Susac syndrome. The CDR3 coding sequence is TGTGCCAGTAGTATAGACCCTGCGGGGGGGCCGGCGCAGTTCTTC. This encodes CASSIDPAGGPAQFF.